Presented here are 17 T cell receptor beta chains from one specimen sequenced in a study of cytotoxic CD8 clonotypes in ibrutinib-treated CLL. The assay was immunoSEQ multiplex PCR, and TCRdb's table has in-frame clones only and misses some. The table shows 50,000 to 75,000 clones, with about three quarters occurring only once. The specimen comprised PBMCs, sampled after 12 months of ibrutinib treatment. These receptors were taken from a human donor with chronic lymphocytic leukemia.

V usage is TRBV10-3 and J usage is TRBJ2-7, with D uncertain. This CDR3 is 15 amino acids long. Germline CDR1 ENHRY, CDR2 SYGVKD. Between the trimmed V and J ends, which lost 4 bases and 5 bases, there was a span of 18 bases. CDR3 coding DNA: TGTGCCATCAGTGTTGCCCTCACCCAGAAGGACGAGCAGTACTTC. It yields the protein CAISVALTQKDEQYF.

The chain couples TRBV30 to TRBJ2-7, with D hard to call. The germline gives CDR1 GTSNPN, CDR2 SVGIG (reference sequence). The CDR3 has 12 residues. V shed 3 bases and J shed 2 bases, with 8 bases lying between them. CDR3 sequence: CAWRSVTYEQYF. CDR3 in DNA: TGTGCCTGGAGATCGGTTACCTACGAGCAGTACTTC. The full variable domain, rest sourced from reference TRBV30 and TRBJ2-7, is SQTIHQWPATLVQPVGSPLSLECTVEGTSNPNLYWYRQAAGRGLQLLFYSVGIGQISSEVPQNLSASRPQDRQFILSSKKLLLSDSGFYLCAWRSVTYEQYFGPGTRLTVT.

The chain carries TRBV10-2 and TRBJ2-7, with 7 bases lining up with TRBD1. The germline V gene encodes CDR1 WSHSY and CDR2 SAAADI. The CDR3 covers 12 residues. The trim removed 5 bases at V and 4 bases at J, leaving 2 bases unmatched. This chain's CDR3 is CASSQQGYEQYF. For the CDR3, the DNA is TGCGCCAGCAGTCAACAGGGGTACGAGCAGTACTTC.

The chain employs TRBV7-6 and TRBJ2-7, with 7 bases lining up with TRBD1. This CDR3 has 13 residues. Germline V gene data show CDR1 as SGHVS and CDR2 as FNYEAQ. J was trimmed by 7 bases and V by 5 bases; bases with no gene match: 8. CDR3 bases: TGTGCCAGCAGCCTCACAGGGGCTGGGGAGCAGTACTTC. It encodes CASSLTGAGEQYF.

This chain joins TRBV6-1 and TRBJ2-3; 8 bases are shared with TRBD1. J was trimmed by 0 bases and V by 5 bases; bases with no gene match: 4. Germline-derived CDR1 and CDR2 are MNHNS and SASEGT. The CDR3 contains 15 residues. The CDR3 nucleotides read TGTGCCAGCAGTCAGACAGGGGCTAGCACAGATACGCAGTATTTT. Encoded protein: CASSQTGASTDTQYF.

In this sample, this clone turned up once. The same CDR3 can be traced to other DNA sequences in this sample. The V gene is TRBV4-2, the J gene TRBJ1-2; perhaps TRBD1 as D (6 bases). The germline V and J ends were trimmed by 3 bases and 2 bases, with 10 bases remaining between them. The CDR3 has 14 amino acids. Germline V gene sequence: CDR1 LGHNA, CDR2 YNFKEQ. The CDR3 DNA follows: TGTGCCAGCAGCCAGGACAGAGGGAACTATGGCTACACCTTC. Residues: CASSQDRGNYGYTF.

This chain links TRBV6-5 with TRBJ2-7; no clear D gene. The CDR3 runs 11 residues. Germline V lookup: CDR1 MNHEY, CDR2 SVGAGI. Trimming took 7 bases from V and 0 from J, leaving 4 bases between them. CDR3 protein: CASKRSYEQYF. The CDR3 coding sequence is TGTGCCAGCAAACGCTCCTACGAGCAGTACTTC.

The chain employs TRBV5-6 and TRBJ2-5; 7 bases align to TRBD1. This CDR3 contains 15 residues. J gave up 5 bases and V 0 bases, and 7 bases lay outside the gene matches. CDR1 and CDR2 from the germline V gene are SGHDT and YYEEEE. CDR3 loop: CASSLVRGRRETQYF. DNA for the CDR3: TGTGCCAGCAGCTTGGTAAGGGGGCGCAGGGAGACCCAGTACTTC.

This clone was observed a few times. The CDR3 region is CASSSRGPYEQYF. The DNA of the CDR3 is TGTGCCAGCAGTTCCCGAGGGCCCTACGAGCAGTACTTC. The V gene is TRBV2, the J gene TRBJ2-7; D possibly corresponds to TRBD2 (5 bases). The CDR3 loop spans 13 amino acids. Trimming took 5 bases from V and 2 from J, leaving 10 bases between them. The germline V gene has CDR1 SNHLY and CDR2 FYNNEI. Full variable domain (missing parts from reference TRBV2 and TRBJ2-7): EPEVTQTPSHQVTQMGQEVILRCVPISNHLYFYWYRQILGQKVEFLVSFYNNEISEKSEIFDDQFSVERPDGSNFTLKIRSTKLEDSAMYFCASSSRGPYEQYFGPGTRLTVT.

The CDR3 is CAISEQEVDSNEKLFF. The CDR3 region has the DNA TGTGCCATCAGTGAGCAGGAGGTTGATTCTAATGAAAAACTGTTTTTT. This rearrangement joins TRBV10-3 to TRBJ1-4; D is unresolved. Trimming removed 2 bases at V and 3 bases at J, with 13 bases between. This CDR3 is 16 amino acids long. Germline V gene lookup returns CDR1 ENHRY and CDR2 SYGVKD.

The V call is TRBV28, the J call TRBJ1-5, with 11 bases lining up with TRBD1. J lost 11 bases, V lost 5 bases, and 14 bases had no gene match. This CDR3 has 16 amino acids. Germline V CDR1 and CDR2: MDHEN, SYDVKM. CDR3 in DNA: TGTGCCAGCAGTGACCCGGGACAGGGGGGCCAACGGTCCCAGCATTTT. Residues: CASSDPGQGGQRSQHF.

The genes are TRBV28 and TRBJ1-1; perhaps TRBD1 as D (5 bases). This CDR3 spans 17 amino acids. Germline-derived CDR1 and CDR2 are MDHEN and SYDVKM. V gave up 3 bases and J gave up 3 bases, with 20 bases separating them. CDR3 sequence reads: CASSFGGIGLGDTEAFF. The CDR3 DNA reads TGTGCCAGCAGTTTTGGGGGAATTGGGCTAGGGGACACTGAAGCTTTCTTT.

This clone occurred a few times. The CDR3: CASSLGNSGANVLTF. The CDR3 region has the DNA TGCGCCAGCAGCCTGGGGAACTCTGGGGCCAACGTCCTGACTTTC. V is TRBV5-1 and J is TRBJ2-6; D not resolved. Germline V gene data show CDR1 as SGHRS and CDR2 as YFSETQ. CDR3 length equals 15 residues. Trimming pared 4 bases from V and 0 bases from J, leaving 8 bases between.

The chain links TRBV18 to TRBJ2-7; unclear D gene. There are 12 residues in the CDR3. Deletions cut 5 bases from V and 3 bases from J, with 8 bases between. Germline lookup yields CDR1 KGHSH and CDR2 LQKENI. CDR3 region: CASSSRGYEQYF. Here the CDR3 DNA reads TGTGCCAGCTCATCCCGCGGCTACGAGCAGTACTTC.

CDR3 DNA: TGTGCCAGCAGCCGACTTAGGAGCTCCTACAATGAGCAGTTCTTC. It specifies CASSRLRSSYNEQFF. The V call is TRBV6-1, the J call TRBJ2-1; no reliable D call. The CDR3 totals 15 residues. Germline CDR1 is MNHNS and CDR2 is SASEGT. Trimming left V 6 bases short and J 0 bases short, with 12 bases between.

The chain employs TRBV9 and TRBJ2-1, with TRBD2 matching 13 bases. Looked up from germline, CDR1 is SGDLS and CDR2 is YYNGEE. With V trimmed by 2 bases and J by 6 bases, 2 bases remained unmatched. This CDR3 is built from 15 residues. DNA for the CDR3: TGTGCCAGCAGCGTGACTAGCGGGAGGACCAATGAGCAGTTCTTC. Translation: CASSVTSGRTNEQFF.

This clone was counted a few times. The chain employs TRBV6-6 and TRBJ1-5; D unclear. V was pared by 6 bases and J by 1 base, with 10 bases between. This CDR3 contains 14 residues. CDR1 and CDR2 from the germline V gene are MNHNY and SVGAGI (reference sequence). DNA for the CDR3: TGTGCCAGCAGAGCACAGAACAGCAATCAGCCCCAGCATTTT. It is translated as CASRAQNSNQPQHF.